A selection of T cell receptor beta chains follows, all from one sample in a study of blood T cell repertoires in COVID-19. Data came from immunoSEQ multiplex PCR; TCRdb stores just in-frame clones and leaves some out. The sample lists approximately 290,000 clones, over 75% seen once, with roughly 0.87% in the top ten. The sequencing input was peripheral blood. The source is a human donor with COVID-19, enrolled during active disease. The donor label of this sample is uncertain. Each CDR3 is given with its conserved first and last residue. D genes are given only for firm matches. Size tells how often a clone was seen (once, few, many) or the class of an expanded clone, and some rows leave it out.

v_gene	j_gene	abundance	d_gene	CDR3aa	CDR3nt
TRBV5-4	TRBJ1-5	once	-	CASSLDGDQPQHF	TGTGCCAGCAGCTTGGACGGTGATCAGCCCCAGCATTTT
TRBV7-2	TRBJ1-2	-	TRBD1	CASSPQGTQANYGYTF	TGTGCCAGCAGCCCACAGGGGACCCAAGCTAACTATGGCTACACCTTC
TRBV29-1	TRBJ1-2	-	-	CSAVQGTYGYTF	TGCAGCGCTGTACAGGGAACCTATGGCTACACCTTC
TRBV3-1/TRBV3-2	TRBJ2-3	-	-	CASSHGDWRDLSQYF	TGTGCCAGCAGCCACGGGGACTGGAGAGACCTGTCGCAGTATTTT
TRBV10-2	TRBJ2-7	few	-	CASSDLLQRYEQYF	TGCGCCAGCAGTGACCTCTTACAGAGATACGAGCAGTACTTC
TRBV2	TRBJ2-1	once	TRBD2	CASSEGTSGSNEQFF	TGTGCCAGCAGTGAAGGGACTAGCGGGTCCAATGAGCAGTTCTTC
TRBV4-3	TRBJ2-2	many	-	CASSQRPLEGFANTGELFF	TGCGCCAGCAGCCAAAGGCCACTAGAAGGGTTCGCGAACACCGGGGAGCTGTTTTTT
TRBV15	TRBJ2-7	-	TRBD2	CATSRDLSGRVDEQYF	TGTGCCACCAGCAGAGATCTCAGCGGGAGGGTGGACGAGCAGTACTTC
TRBV7-2	TRBJ1-2	-	-	CASSPDRDYGYTF	TGTGCCAGCAGTCCCGACAGAGACTATGGCTACACCTTC
TRBV7-6	TRBJ2-2	-	-	CASSLVVSSTGELFF	TGTGCCAGCAGCTTAGTCGTTTCCAGCACCGGGGAGCTGTTTTTT
TRBV30	TRBJ2-5	-	-	CAWSVRVGTATQYF	TGTGCCTGGAGTGTACGGGTGGGGACTGCGACCCAGTACTTC
TRBV18	TRBJ1-1	-	-	CASSPPAVLTEAFF	TGTGCCAGCTCACCACCGGCAGTCCTCACTGAAGCTTTCTTT
TRBV19	TRBJ1-1	-	-	CASSIPSVTTEAFF	TGTGCCAGTAGTATACCCAGTGTAACGACTGAAGCTTTCTTT
TRBV18	TRBJ1-3	few	-	CASSPSAGEDTIYF	TGTGCCAGCTCACCATCGGCGGGGGAGGACACCATATATTTT
TRBV7-2	TRBJ1-1	-	-	CASSLGSGGTEAFF	TGTGCCAGCAGCTTAGGCAGCGGTGGCACTGAAGCTTTCTTT
TRBV19	TRBJ1-5	-	TRBD1	CASEQGQGTQPQHF	TGTGCCAGCGAGCAAGGACAGGGTACGCAGCCCCAGCATTTT
TRBV12-3/TRBV12-4	TRBJ1-1	once	-	CASSLNEDTEAFF	TGTGCCAGCAGTCTAAACGAGGACACTGAAGCTTTCTTT
TRBV30	TRBJ1-2	-	TRBD1	CAWSDTGDRGGYTF	TGTGCCTGGAGTGACACTGGGGACAGGGGTGGCTACACCTTC
TRBV3-1/TRBV3-2	TRBJ1-1	-	-	CASSQDLGADTEAFF	TGTGCCAGCAGCCAAGATCTGGGGGCGGACACTGAAGCTTTCTTT
TRBV29-1	TRBJ2-1	-	TRBD2	CSVGGGRASNEQFF	TGCAGCGTTGGGGGCGGGAGGGCCTCGAATGAGCAGTTCTTC
TRBV11-2	TRBJ2-1	-	TRBD2	CASSRHGLAGGYNEQFF	TGTGCCAGCAGTCGACACGGACTAGCGGGAGGGTACAATGAGCAGTTCTTC
TRBV7-9	TRBJ2-3	-	TRBD1	CAGRTGSTDTQYF	TGTGCCGGTCGGACAGGGTCCACAGATACGCAGTATTTT
TRBV11-2	TRBJ2-3	-	-	CASSFPGTDTQYF	TGTGCCAGCAGCTTTCCGGGCACAGATACGCAGTATTTT
TRBV11-2	TRBJ2-2	-	-	CASSSARAATGELFF	TGTGCCAGCAGTTCGGCGCGGGCTGCGACCGGGGAGCTGTTTTTT